This TCR beta chain was sequenced during a study of blood T cell repertoires in COVID-19. About the study: Sites in the United States, Italy and Spain provided acute and convalescent COVID-19 samples. Sources were T cells, B-cell-depleted T cells, or PBMCs; the material itself was cDNA or gDNA.

Germline V lookup: CDR1 SGHNT, CDR2 YYREEE (reference sequence). Trimming took 1 base from V and 1 from J; bases not matched to a gene: 11. This CDR3 is 17 amino acids long. In the study's own analysis: It was from reference gene primer amplification that nucleated cell counts were estimated. Assay: immunoSEQ multiplex PCR; the TCRdb copy retains only in-frame clones and omits some. V, J and clone size are those of that table, while D and trimming were read from the DNA. The sample has 250,000 to 350,000 clones, 80% to 90% seen once. This chain links TRBV5-4 with TRBJ2-7; TRBD1 matches at 7 bases. Input material: peripheral blood. This receptor was obtained from a woman in her twenties or thirties with active or convalescent COVID-19. The CDR3 loop reads CASSLYSPGTVSYEQYF. In DNA, the CDR3 is TGTGCCAGCAGCTTGTATTCGCCCGGGACAGTTTCCTACGAGCAGTACTTC.